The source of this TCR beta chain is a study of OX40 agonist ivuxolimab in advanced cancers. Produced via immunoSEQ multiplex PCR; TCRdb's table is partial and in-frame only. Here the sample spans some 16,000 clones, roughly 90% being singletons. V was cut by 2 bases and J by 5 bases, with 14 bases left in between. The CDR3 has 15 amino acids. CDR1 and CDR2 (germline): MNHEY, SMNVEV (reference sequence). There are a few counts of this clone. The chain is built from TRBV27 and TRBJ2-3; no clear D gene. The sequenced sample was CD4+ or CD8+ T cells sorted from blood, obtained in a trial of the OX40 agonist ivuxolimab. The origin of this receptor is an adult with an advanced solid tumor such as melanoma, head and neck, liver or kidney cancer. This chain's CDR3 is CASSLRAGTGDTQYF. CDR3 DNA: TGTGCCAGCAGTTTACGGGCAGGAACCGGAGATACGCAGTATTTT.